One T cell receptor beta chain is described in this entry. This entry belongs to a study of PD-1 blockade in classical Hodgkin lymphoma. Across the study: Nivolumab was administered to patients intravenously at 3 mg/kg every 2 weeks.

Time point described: cycle 4 day 1 (C4D1), after 6 weeks of nivolumab. Each of the patients experienced relapse following autologous stem cell transplantation, and their brentuximab vedotin exposure differed. The assay was immunoSEQ multiplex PCR, and TCRdb's table has in-frame clones only and misses some. The repertoire holds about 44,000 clones, with around two thirds as singletons. The starting material was peripheral blood mononuclear cells (PBMCs), obtained before the fourth cycle of nivolumab. The receptor's source is a human donor with classical Hodgkin lymphoma.

The CDR3 loop is CASSIASFEQYF. CDR3 DNA sequence: TGTGCCAGCAGTATAGCTAGCTTCGAGCAGTACTTC. The J gene is TRBJ2-7, the V gene TRBV6-1; a possible D gene is TRBD2 (5 bases). The V gene lost 5 bases and the J gene lost 6 bases, with 11 bases spanning the gap. Per the germline V gene, CDR1 is MNHNS and CDR2 is SASEGT. The CDR3 runs to 12 residues.